This paragraph reports one TCR beta chain. Antigen: not known. The entry originates in a study of Tregs in tolerant kidney transplant recipients. Study-wide results and limits: Changing PCR primers prevented nucleotide comparison between some patients' samples. Validation in larger populations is needed because few patients were studied.

Assay: immunoSEQ multiplex PCR; the TCRdb copy retains only in-frame clones and omits some. This table has roughly 70,000 clones, about 90% appearing once. The CDR3 spans 16 residues. Germline assignment: CDR1 SGHTA and CDR2 FQGTGA. The V and J ends lost 5 bases and 1 base respectively, with 16 bases between them. Related graft donors supplied nonmyeloablative bone marrow transplants, and mixed chimerism was transient. Thawed PBMCs were FACS-sorted into unstimulated CD4+CD25+CD127- regulatory T cells, CD4+CD25- non-regulatory cells, CD4 and CD8 cells. The sequenced sample was CD4+ T cells from blood (PBMCs), obtained 6 months after the transplant. The V and J genes are TRBV7-3 and TRBJ2-3, with TRBD1 as a possible D gene (6 bases). The TCR comes from a human patient who received a combined kidney and bone marrow transplant. Some of the T cells may derive from the graft donor. The CDR3: CASSQVGAAGTDTQYF. As DNA, the CDR3 is TGTGCCAGCAGCCAGGTGGGGGCCGCTGGCACAGATACGCAGTATTTT. The whole variable domain, filled in from reference TRBV7-3 and TRBJ2-3, reads GAGVSQTPSNKVTEKGKYVELRCDPISGHTALYWYRQSLGQGPEFLIYFQGTGAADDSGLPNDRFFAVRPEGSVSTLKIQRTERGDSAVYLCASSQVGAAGTDTQYFGPGTRLTVL.